The clone carrying this T cell receptor beta chain was seen more than once but under ten times. This specimen comes from a study of shared T cell receptors in the human thymus. Only in-frame clones appear in the TCRdb table, and some are missing; sequencing was by immunoSEQ multiplex PCR. There are hundreds of thousands of clones in the sample; approximately 89% occur only once, and roughly 0.0089% lies in the top ten. Germline values: CDR1 SQVTM, CDR2 ANQGSEA. This CDR3 comprises 15 residues. The trim removed 7 bases at V and 0 bases at J, leaving 8 bases unmatched. Another study also made use of these data, one on human thymus T cells.

This clonotype was obtained from a boy less than two years old with a congenital heart defect. The specimen sequenced was thymocytes. The rearrangement joins TRBV29-1 to TRBJ2-1; 8 positions agree with TRBD2. CDR3 nucleotides: TGCAGCGGATGCGGGGGGCAAAGCTCCTACAATGAGCAGTTCTTC. Its protein product is CSGCGGQSSYNEQFF.